One and the same sample provided the 21 T cell receptor beta chains below, sequenced in a study of CD8 T cells in Susac syndrome. Random hexamers primed reverse transcription of about 0.45 to 1 ug RNA. A single record per CDR3 protein comes from TCRdb applying MiXCR to the immunoSEQ multiplex PCR reads. The sample lists roughly 200,000 distinct CDR3 sequences; about 95% were seen once. The specimen sequenced was CD4+ T cells from PBMCs. The receptors originated from a human donor in good health.

V is TRBV29-1 and J is TRBJ2-5, with 13 bases matching TRBD2. The CDR3 runs 13 residues. Germline CDR1 reads SQVTM; CDR2 reads ANQGSEA. With 7 bases clipped from V and 7 bases from J, the junction kept 6 bases outside the gene matches. The CDR3 DNA reads TGCAGCGCTCGGACTAGCGGGAGAGGGACCCAGTACTTC. It translates to CSARTSGRGTQYF.

The chain recombines TRBV15 with TRBJ2-2; D may be TRBD1 (6 bases). V was shortened by 6 bases and J by 6 bases, with 8 bases between the two germline ends. Germline V gives CDR1 LNHNV, CDR2 YYDKDF (reference sequence). The CDR3 covers 12 residues. The DNA for the CDR3 is TGTGCCACCAGACAGGGCCCCGGGGAGCTGTTTTTT. Translation gives CATRQGPGELFF.

The chain carries TRBV30 and TRBJ2-2; D gene ambiguous. Trimming took 1 base from V and 5 from J, leaving 8 bases between them. The CDR3 has 13 amino acids. Germline CDR1 is GTSNPN and CDR2 is SVGIG (reference sequence). CDR3 DNA sequence: TGTGCCTGGAGTGCATGGCCTACCGGGGAGCTGTTTTTT. This gives the protein CAWSAWPTGELFF.

V gene TRBV29-1 combines with J gene TRBJ1-1; D is possibly TRBD1 (6 bases). Germline V lookup: CDR1 SQVTM, CDR2 ANQGSEA. The CDR3 has 13 amino acids. Deletions cut 5 bases from V and 1 base from J, with 11 bases between. CDR3 DNA: TGCAGCGTTCGGAGGACAGAGAACACTGAAGCTTTCTTT. As protein: CSVRRTENTEAFF.

The rearrangement joins TRBV6-6 to TRBJ1-4, with D perhaps matching TRBD1 (5 bases). The CDR3 consists of 15 residues. The V gene lost 4 bases and the J gene lost 5 bases, with 14 bases spanning the gap. Germline CDR1 reads MNHNY; CDR2 reads SVGAGI (reference sequence). The CDR3 DNA reads as TGTGCCAGCAGTTTCCCACCCGGGGCGAATGAAAAACTGTTTTTT. It encodes CASSFPPGANEKLFF.

This clonotype was counted a single time. The chain is built from TRBV6-2 or TRBV6-3 and TRBJ2-1; 7 bases match TRBD2. Germline V gives CDR1 MNHEY, CDR2 SVGEGT. V lost 2 bases, J lost 3 bases, and 4 bases stayed unmatched. The CDR3 consists of 15 residues. CDR3 residues: CASSYVRGDYNEQFF. The CDR3 region has the DNA TGTGCCAGCAGTTACGTCCGGGGGGACTACAATGAGCAGTTCTTC.

This chain uses TRBV9 with TRBJ1-2; a weak D match, TRBD1 (5 bases). Germline CDR1 is SGDLS and CDR2 is YYNGEE. This CDR3 region has 15 residues. The V end lost 0 bases, the J end lost 6 bases, and 15 bases lay between the germline ends. The CDR3 reads CASSVALSLTDGYTF. As DNA, the CDR3 is TGTGCCAGCAGCGTAGCCCTCTCTCTGACAGATGGCTACACCTTC.

On this clonotype: The conserved phenylalanine or tryptophan is not found at the CDR3 terminus, so this likely reflects a read error. It is unclear where the CDR3 begins or ends on the DNA, so no DNA is shown, and the CDR3 is as TCRdb lists it. The chain recombines TRBV19 with TRBJ2-5; TRBD1 is the table's D call and was not checked against the DNA. The CDR3 region is 10 residues in length, termini included. CDR1 is LNHDA, CDR2 SQIVND, per germline (reference sequence). CDR3 residues: CASCGTDPGN.

The chain has TRBV29-1 and TRBJ2-3; the match to TRBD1 covers 8 bases. With V trimmed by 6 bases and J by 0 bases, 5 bases remained unmatched. CDR1 is SQVTM and CDR2 is ANQGSEA in the germline V gene. The CDR3 totals 14 residues. The CDR3: CSVAGQGSTDTQYF. The CDR3 bases are TGCAGCGTCGCAGGACAGGGTAGCACAGATACGCAGTATTTT.

J is TRBJ2-3 and V is TRBV20-1; maybe TRBD2 (5 bases). The V end was cut by 6 bases, the J end by 1 base, with 17 bases between. In germline, CDR1 is DFQATT, CDR2 SNEGSKA (reference sequence). The CDR3 has 15 amino acids. DNA of the CDR3: TGCAGTGCCCCAACCGGCGGGTACGGCACAGATACGCAGTATTTT. This codes for CSAPTGGYGTDTQYF.

This clonotype was counted only a few times. V and J are TRBV29-1 and TRBJ1-1; D unresolved. Germline lookup yields CDR1 SQVTM and CDR2 ANQGSEA. CDR3 length: 11 residues. Trimming took 5 bases from V and 1 from J, leaving 5 bases between them. CDR3 nucleotides: TGCAGCGTTCGTGCGAACACTGAAGCTTTCTTT. It translates to CSVRANTEAFF. The complete variable domain, with remaining parts taken from reference TRBV29-1 and TRBJ1-1, reads SAVISQKPSRDICQRGTSLTIQCQVDSQVTMMFWYRQQPGQSLTLIATANQGSEATYESGFVIDKFPISRPNLTFSTLTVSNMSPEDSSIYLCSVRANTEAFFGQGTRLTVV.

This sequence joins TRBV6-5 and TRBJ1-4; D may be TRBD1 (6 bases). The V gene lost 6 bases and the J gene lost 4 bases, with 12 bases spanning the gap. Germline CDR1 reads MNHEY; CDR2 reads SVGAGI. The CDR3 contains 14 residues. Written as DNA, the CDR3 is TGTGCCAGCAGGGCGACAGGAATTAATGAAAAACTGTTTTTT. It codes for CASRATGINEKLFF.

The rearrangement joins TRBV7-2 to TRBJ1-1; 7 nucleotides agree with TRBD1. The CDR3 runs 15 residues. Germline V lookup: CDR1 SGHTA, CDR2 FQGNSA. The ends lost 5 bases at V and 1 base at J; junction bases unmatched: 7. Written as DNA, the CDR3 is TGTGCCAGCAGCAAGAGGACAGGCGAGAACACTGAAGCTTTCTTT. Protein: CASSKRTGENTEAFF.

The genes are TRBV27 and TRBJ1-5; 10 bases fit TRBD1. The germline gives CDR1 MNHEY, CDR2 SMNVEV (reference sequence). The length of the CDR3 is 15 residues. V trimming: 5 bases; J trimming: 3 bases; junction bases outside the gene matches: 4. CDR3 sequence (DNA): TGTGCCAGCAGTGGGGGACAGGGGACCAATCAGCCCCAGCATTTT. It is translated as CASSGGQGTNQPQHF.

The rearrangement joins TRBV20-1 to TRBJ2-1; 13 nucleotides agree with TRBD2. Germline-derived CDR1 and CDR2 are DFQATT and SNEGSKA (reference sequence). V gave up 6 bases and J gave up 9 bases; unmatched junction bases: 8. This CDR3 region has 14 residues. The CDR3 loop reads CSATSGLAGSEQFF. The CDR3 coding sequence is TGCAGTGCCACCTCGGGACTAGCGGGATCTGAGCAGTTCTTC.

The genes are TRBV29-1 and TRBJ2-6; D might be TRBD1 (6 bases). Trimming removed 7 bases at V and 2 bases at J, with 12 bases between. The CDR3 extends over 14 amino acids. CDR1 and CDR2 (germline): SQVTM, ANQGSEA. CDR3 region: CSAHTGTGANVLTF. The CDR3 region has the DNA TGCAGCGCGCATACAGGGACTGGGGCCAACGTCCTGACTTTC.

The rearrangement links TRBV7-2 to TRBJ2-2; no reliable D call. The V end lost 3 bases, the J end lost 0 bases, and 8 bases lay between the germline ends. There are 15 residues in the CDR3. Germline loops: CDR1 SGHTA, CDR2 FQGNSA. CDR3 sequence (DNA): TGTGCCAGCAGCTTCGGACGGACGAACACCGGGGAGCTGTTTTTT. This sequence encodes CASSFGRTNTGELFF. Supplemented by reference TRBV7-2 and TRBJ2-2, the full variable domain reads GAGVSQSPSNKVTEKGKDVELRCDPISGHTALYWYRQSLGQGLEFLIYFQGNSAPDKSGLPSDRFSAERTGGSVSTLTIQRTQQEDSAVYLCASSFGRTNTGELFFGEGSRLTVL.

This chain uses TRBV3-1 with TRBJ1-5; a possible D gene is TRBD1 (5 bases). The CDR3 consists of 14 residues. Germline CDR1 is LGHDT and CDR2 is YNNKEL (reference sequence). V lost 4 bases and J lost 5, with 12 bases in between. This chain's CDR3 is CASSLAGHHQPQHF. CDR3 bases: TGTGCCAGCAGCCTGGCGGGGCACCATCAGCCCCAGCATTTT. Variable domain in full (rest from reference TRBV3-1 and TRBJ1-5): DTAVSQTPKYLVTQMGNDKSIKCEQNLGHDTMYWYKQDSKKFLKIMFSYNNKELIINETVPNRFSPKSPDKAHLNLHINSLELGDSAVYFCASSLAGHHQPQHFGDGTRLSIL.

V is TRBV20-1 and J is TRBJ2-7; weak D call: TRBD2 (5 bases). Germline V gives CDR1 DFQATT, CDR2 SNEGSKA (reference sequence). The V end was cut by 1 base, the J end by 2 bases, with 12 bases between. CDR3 length equals 14 residues. The CDR3 sequence: CSARGGQVTYEQYF. CDR3 sequence (DNA): TGCAGTGCTAGAGGAGGGCAGGTAACCTACGAGCAGTACTTC.

V and J are TRBV11-2 and TRBJ1-1; 7 positions agree with TRBD1. The V segment lost 0 bases and the J segment 3 bases; nucleotides outside the gene matches: 4. This CDR3 has 15 amino acids. Germline CDR1 is SGHAT and CDR2 is FQNNGV. For the CDR3, the DNA is TGTGCCAGCAGCTTAGAGGCCAGGGGGTACACTGAAGCTTTCTTT. It encodes CASSLEARGYTEAFF.

This chain's CDR3 is CASRLGQQNTEAFF. CDR3 nucleotides: TGTGCCAGCAGATTGGGACAGCAGAACACTGAAGCTTTCTTT. The genes are TRBV27 and TRBJ1-1; 7 nucleotides line up with TRBD1. Germline values: CDR1 MNHEY, CDR2 SMNVEV (reference sequence). The trim removed 6 bases at V and 1 base at J, leaving 5 bases unmatched. The CDR3 runs to 14 residues.